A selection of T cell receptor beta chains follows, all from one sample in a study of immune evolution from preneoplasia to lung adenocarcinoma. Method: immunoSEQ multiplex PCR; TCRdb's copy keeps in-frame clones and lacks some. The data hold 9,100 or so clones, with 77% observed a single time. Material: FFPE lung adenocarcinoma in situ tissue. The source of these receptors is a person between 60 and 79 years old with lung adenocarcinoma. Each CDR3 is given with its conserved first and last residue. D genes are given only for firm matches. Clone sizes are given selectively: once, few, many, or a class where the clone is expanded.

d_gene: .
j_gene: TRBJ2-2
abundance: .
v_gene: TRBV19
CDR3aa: CASIPRQGGGTGELFF
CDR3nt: TGTGCCAGTATTCCCCGGCAGGGAGGTGGCACCGGGGAGCTGTTTTTT

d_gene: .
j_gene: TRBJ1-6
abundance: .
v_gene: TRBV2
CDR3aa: CASRSDGANSPLHF
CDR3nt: TGTGCCAGCAGATCAGACGGGGCTAATTCACCCCTCCACTTT

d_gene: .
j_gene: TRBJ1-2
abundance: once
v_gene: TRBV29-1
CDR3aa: CSVDPIDGYTF
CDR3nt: TGCAGCGTTGATCCCATCGATGGCTACACCTTC

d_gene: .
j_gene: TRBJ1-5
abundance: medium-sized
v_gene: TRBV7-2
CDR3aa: CASSLEFNSNQPQHF
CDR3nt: TGTGCCAGCAGCTTAGAGTTCAATAGCAATCAGCCCCAGCATTTT

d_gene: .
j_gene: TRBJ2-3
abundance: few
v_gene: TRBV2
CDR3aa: CASSDNTDTQYF
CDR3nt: TGTGCCAGCAGCGATAACACAGATACGCAGTATTTT

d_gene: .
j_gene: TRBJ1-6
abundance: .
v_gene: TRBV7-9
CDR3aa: CASSLGRDPLHF
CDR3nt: TGTGCCAGCAGCTTGGGTAGGGATCCCCTCCACTTT

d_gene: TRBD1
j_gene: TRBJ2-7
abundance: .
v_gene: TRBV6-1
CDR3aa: CASRDSFEEQYF
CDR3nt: TGTGCCAGCCGGGACAGTTTTGAGGAGCAGTACTTC

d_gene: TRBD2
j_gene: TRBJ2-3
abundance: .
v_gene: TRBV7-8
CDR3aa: CASSLFSGAKDTQYF
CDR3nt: TGTGCCAGCAGCTTATTTAGCGGGGCCAAAGATACGCAGTATTTT

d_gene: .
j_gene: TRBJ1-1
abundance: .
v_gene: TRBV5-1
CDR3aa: CASSLASGEWTEAFF
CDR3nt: TGCGCCAGCAGCTTGGCCTCGGGGGAATGGACTGAAGCTTTCTTT

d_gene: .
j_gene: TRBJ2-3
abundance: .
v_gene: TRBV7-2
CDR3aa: CASSIDRDSQYF
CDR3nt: TGTGCCAGCAGCATAGACAGGGACTCGCAGTATTTT

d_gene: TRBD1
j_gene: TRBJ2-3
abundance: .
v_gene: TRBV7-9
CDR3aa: CASSFPTGGGTDTQYF
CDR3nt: TGTGCCAGCAGCTTCCCGACAGGGGGCGGCACAGATACGCAGTATTTT

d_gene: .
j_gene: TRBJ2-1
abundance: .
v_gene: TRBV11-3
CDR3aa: CASSLDPGDNEQFF
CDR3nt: TGTGCCAGCAGCTTAGATCCCGGGGACAATGAGCAGTTCTTC

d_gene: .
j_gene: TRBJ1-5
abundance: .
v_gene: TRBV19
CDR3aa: CASSSRGRLEPQHF
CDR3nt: TGTGCCAGTAGTTCCAGGGGTCGGTTGGAGCCCCAGCATTTT

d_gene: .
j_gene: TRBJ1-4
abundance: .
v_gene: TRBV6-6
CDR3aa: CASRGAGVRNEKLFF
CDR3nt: TGTGCCAGCAGGGGAGCAGGAGTCCGAAATGAAAAACTGTTTTTT

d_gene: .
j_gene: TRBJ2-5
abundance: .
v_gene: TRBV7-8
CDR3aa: CASSLGQVTGTQYF
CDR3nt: TGTGCCAGCAGCTTAGGACAGGTCACTGGGACCCAGTACTTC

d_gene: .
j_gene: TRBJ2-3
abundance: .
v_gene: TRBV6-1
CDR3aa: CASRERGAAPITDTQYF
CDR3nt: TGTGCCAGCAGAGAAAGGGGGGCAGCACCTATCACAGATACGCAGTATTTT

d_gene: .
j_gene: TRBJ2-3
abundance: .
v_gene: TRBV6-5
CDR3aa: CASRASRGNTQYF
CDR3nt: TGTGCCAGCAGGGCGAGCAGGGGAAATACGCAGTATTTT

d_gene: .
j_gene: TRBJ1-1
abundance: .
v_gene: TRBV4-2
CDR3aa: CASSQDEAGHGGTEAFF
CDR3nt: TGTGCCAGCAGCCAAGATGAGGCGGGACACGGCGGTACTGAAGCTTTCTTT

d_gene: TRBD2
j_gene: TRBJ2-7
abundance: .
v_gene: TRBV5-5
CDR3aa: CASSLDRASGGYEQYF
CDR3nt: TGTGCCAGCAGCTTGGATAGGGCTAGCGGGGGGTACGAGCAGTACTTC

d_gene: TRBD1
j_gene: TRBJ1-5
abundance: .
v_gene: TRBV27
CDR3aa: CASSPTGGPYQPQHF
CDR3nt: TGTGCCAGCAGTCCGACAGGGGGGCCGTATCAGCCCCAGCATTTT

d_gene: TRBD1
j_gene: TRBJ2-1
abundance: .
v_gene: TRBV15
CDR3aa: CATSSDWGGTGGVNEQFF
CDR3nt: TGTGCCACCAGCAGTGACTGGGGAGGAACAGGGGGCGTCAATGAGCAGTTCTTC

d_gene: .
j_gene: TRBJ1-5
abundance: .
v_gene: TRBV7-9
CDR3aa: CASSGVDQPQHF
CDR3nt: TGTGCCAGCAGCGGGGTGGATCAGCCCCAGCATTTT

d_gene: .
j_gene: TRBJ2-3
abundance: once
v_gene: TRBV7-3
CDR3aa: CASAPAPSAADTQYF
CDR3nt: TGTGCCAGCGCTCCGGCCCCCTCAGCGGCAGATACGCAGTATTTT

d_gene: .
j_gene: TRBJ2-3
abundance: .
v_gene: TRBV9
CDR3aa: CASSSFGLGGDTQYF
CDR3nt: TGTGCCAGCAGCAGCTTCGGGCTAGGAGGAGATACGCAGTATTTT

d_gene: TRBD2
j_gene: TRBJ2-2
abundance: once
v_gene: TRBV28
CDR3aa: CASLRTSGFAGELFF
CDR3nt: TGTGCCAGTCTTAGGACTAGCGGTTTTGCCGGGGAGCTGTTTTTT

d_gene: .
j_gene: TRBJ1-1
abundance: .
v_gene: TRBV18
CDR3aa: CASRADSTEAFF
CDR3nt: TGTGCCAGTAGGGCAGATTCCACTGAAGCTTTCTTT